This T cell receptor beta chain was identified during a study of cytotoxic CD8 clonotypes in ibrutinib-treated CLL. Study summary: There were roughly 12 relapsed/refractory patients and around 15 treatment-naive patients, and roughly 18 were IGHV unmutated. Outcomes included roughly 24 partial and 2 complete responses; after median around 5.5 years, around 15 stayed remitted and 12 progressed.

CDR3 length: 17 amino acids. V lost 5 bases and J lost 6; bases outside the gene matches: 18. CDR1 is MDHEN and CDR2 is SYDVKM in the germline V gene. T cells were sequenced at a targeted depth of 1 in 200,000 to 1 in 1 million. TCRdb's copy holds only in-frame clones and misses some; the assay was immunoSEQ multiplex PCR. The data show more than 85,000 clones, about 74% seen once. The receptor comes from a human donor with chronic lymphocytic leukemia. The chain is built from TRBV28 and TRBJ2-7, with 8 bases aligning to TRBD2. The specimen was PBMCs, collected after 24 months of ibrutinib treatment. Here the CDR3 DNA reads TGTGCCAGCAGTACCCCTGGGGCGGGAGGCGCTGAACTCGAGCAGTACTTC. Translated, it gives CASSTPGAGGAELEQYF.